The clone carrying this TCR beta chain was detected many times. Its antigen is unknown. The data stem from a study of breast tumors, draining lymph nodes, adjacent tissues. Study-level findings and limits: Tumor TCR diversity was below lymph nodes but above nontumor tissue. Data only fit, rather than demonstrated, lymph node origin of most tumor T cells. Luminal-like breast cancer showed significantly greater tumor-nontumor repertoire similarity than basal-like breast cancer did.

TCRdb independently ran MiXCR on the multiplex PCR reads; one entry per CDR3 protein. The sample carries about 19,000 distinct CDR3 sequences, 43% recorded once. The TCR was taken from a female donor with breast cancer. Some clones in this sample may be carry-over from other donors' samples. Sequencing used breast tumor tissue.

CDR3 coding DNA: TGTGCCTGCCTAAAGGCCCCGGAAGCTTTCTTT. This sequence encodes CACLKAPEAFF. The V and J genes are TRBV19 and TRBJ1-1; unclear D gene. V was shortened by 11 bases and J by 8 bases, with 15 bases between the two germline ends. The CDR3 is 11 residues long. Germline V CDR1 and CDR2: LNHDA, SQIVND (reference sequence).